This T cell receptor (beta chain) was identified during a study of OX40 agonist ivuxolimab in advanced cancers. Germline values: CDR1 SGHNT, CDR2 YENEEA. There are 12 residues in the CDR3. V was cut by 3 bases and J by 6 bases, with 9 bases left in between. Using immunoSEQ multiplex PCR, the repertoire was profiled, and TCRdb retains in-frame clones only, with some absent. The sample has about 54,000 clones, approximately 84% seen once. The material sequenced was CD4+ or CD8+ T cells sorted from blood, taken in a trial of the OX40 agonist ivuxolimab. The sequence derives from an adult with an advanced solid tumor such as melanoma, head and neck, liver or kidney cancer. The V and J genes are TRBV11-3 and TRBJ2-7, with unresolved D. The CDR3, as DNA: TGTGCCAGCAGCTTGGCGGTGGGCGAGCAGTACTTC. Protein sequence: CASSLAVGEQYF.